A selection of T cell receptor beta chains follows, all from one sample in a study of T-cell reconstitution after alpha-beta-depleted transplantation in children. Each CDR3 protein is one row after TCRdb ran MiXCR on the PCR reads. Among fewer than 700,000 distinct CDR3 sequences listed, 23% were seen once. The sequences come from PBMCs, mostly from graft donor cells, collected 360 days after TCRalphabeta/CD19-depleted stem cell transplant. These receptors were taken from a boy in the first two years of life who had a stem cell transplant for acute myeloid leukemia, so the T cells may come from the graft donor. CDR3s include the opening cysteine and the closing phenylalanine or tryptophan. The order of the fields is CDR3 DNA, CDR3 protein, D gene, clone size, V gene, J gene. The D gene is left open where the match is weak. The size entry is marked missing in some rows and otherwise reads once, few, many or a size class.

CDR3 DNA: TGCAGCGTGATGCCTTGGAGACTAGCGGGGGCCGAGACCCAGTACTTC
CDR3 protein: CSVMPWRLAGAETQYF
D gene: TRBD2
clone size: few
V gene: TRBV29-1
J gene: TRBJ2-5

CDR3 DNA: TGTGCCAGCAGCGGGATGCTTCTCAGGGGAGACTACGAGCAGTACTTC
CDR3 protein: CASSGMLLRGDYEQYF
D gene: NA
clone size: NA
V gene: TRBV5-6
J gene: TRBJ2-7

CDR3 DNA: TGTGCCAGCAGTTTAGTTATGAGTGGGCAGCCCCAGCATTTT
CDR3 protein: CASSLVMSGQPQHF
D gene: NA
clone size: few
V gene: TRBV12-3/TRBV12-4
J gene: TRBJ1-5

CDR3 DNA: TGTGCCAGCAGGGAGGGTGGCAATCAGCCCCAGCATTTT
CDR3 protein: CASREGGNQPQHF
D gene: NA
clone size: NA
V gene: TRBV12-3/TRBV12-4
J gene: TRBJ1-5

CDR3 DNA: TGTGCCAGCAGCTTAGTCTGGGGGACACAGGGGACGGCTTTCTTT
CDR3 protein: CASSLVWGTQGTAFF
D gene: TRBD1
clone size: NA
V gene: TRBV7-9
J gene: TRBJ1-1

CDR3 DNA: TGCAGTGCTAGAGATGAGGGACAGGGAGTCCACAATGAGCAGTTCTTC
CDR3 protein: CSARDEGQGVHNEQFF
D gene: TRBD1
clone size: many
V gene: TRBV20-1
J gene: TRBJ2-1

CDR3 DNA: TGTGCCAGCAGCTTTTCCGGCAGTTATCAGCCCCAGCATTTT
CDR3 protein: CASSFSGSYQPQHF
D gene: NA
clone size: NA
V gene: TRBV5-6
J gene: TRBJ1-5

CDR3 DNA: TGTGCCATTTTTACTTCCTCCTACAATGAGCAGTTCTTC
CDR3 protein: CAIFTSSYNEQFF
D gene: NA
clone size: NA
V gene: TRBV10-3
J gene: TRBJ2-1

CDR3 DNA: TGTGCCAGCAGCGTGGATCAGGGAACTTCACCCCTCCACTTT
CDR3 protein: CASSVDQGTSPLHF
D gene: NA
clone size: few
V gene: TRBV9
J gene: TRBJ1-6

CDR3 DNA: TGTGCCAGCAGCTCCGCGAGACAGGCGAACACCGGGGAGCTGTTTTTT
CDR3 protein: CASSSARQANTGELFF
D gene: NA
clone size: NA
V gene: TRBV7-9
J gene: TRBJ2-2

CDR3 DNA: TGTGCCAGCAGCTTCAACGAAGAGCAGTACTTC
CDR3 protein: CASSFNEEQYF
D gene: NA
clone size: NA
V gene: TRBV7-2
J gene: TRBJ2-7

CDR3 DNA: TGCAGCGTCATATTGCAGCTCGCCGAGCAGTTCTTC
CDR3 protein: CSVILQLAEQFF
D gene: NA
clone size: NA
V gene: TRBV29-1
J gene: TRBJ2-1

CDR3 DNA: TGTGCCAGCAGCTTAGGGGTAGGTTTCAATCAGCCCCAGCATTTT
CDR3 protein: CASSLGVGFNQPQHF
D gene: NA
clone size: once
V gene: TRBV7-9
J gene: TRBJ1-5

CDR3 DNA: TGTGCCAGCAGCCAAAGGGCTAGCAATCAGCCCCAGCATTTT
CDR3 protein: CASSQRASNQPQHF
D gene: NA
clone size: NA
V gene: TRBV3-1
J gene: TRBJ1-5

CDR3 DNA: TGTGCCAGCAGCCCTGGAGGGGCGGGGCCCATTTCCTCCGAGCAGTACTTC
CDR3 protein: CASSPGGAGPISSEQYF
D gene: NA
clone size: many
V gene: TRBV7-2
J gene: TRBJ2-7

CDR3 DNA: TGCAGTGCTAGACTCGCGGGACTAGCGGGGGGGGAGCAGTACTTC
CDR3 protein: CSARLAGLAGGEQYF
D gene: TRBD2
clone size: few
V gene: TRBV20-1
J gene: TRBJ2-7

CDR3 DNA: TGTGCCACCAGTGATCGGGGGGACAACCCCACAGATACGCAGTATTTT
CDR3 protein: CATSDRGDNPTDTQYF
D gene: NA
clone size: NA
V gene: TRBV24-1
J gene: TRBJ2-3

CDR3 DNA: TGTGCCAGCTCACTGGATAATCCCAGGGATGGCTACACCTTC
CDR3 protein: CASSLDNPRDGYTF
D gene: NA
clone size: NA
V gene: TRBV18
J gene: TRBJ1-2

CDR3 DNA: TGTGCCAGCACCGTGGGACTCTCTGGAAACACCATATATTTT
CDR3 protein: CASTVGLSGNTIYF
D gene: NA
clone size: many
V gene: TRBV11-3
J gene: TRBJ1-3

CDR3 DNA: TGCAGTGCTAGAGAAGGGGGCTTTAGCAATCAGCCCCAGCATTTT
CDR3 protein: CSAREGGFSNQPQHF
D gene: TRBD1
clone size: once
V gene: TRBV20-1
J gene: TRBJ1-5

CDR3 DNA: TGTGCCAGCAGCCACCTGCAGGGTACGCAGTATTTT
CDR3 protein: CASSHLQGTQYF
D gene: NA
clone size: few
V gene: TRBV7-9
J gene: TRBJ2-3

CDR3 DNA: TGTGCCAGCAGTTTATTGGGACAGGGTAGGAACGAGCAGTACTTC
CDR3 protein: CASSLLGQGRNEQYF
D gene: TRBD1
clone size: many
V gene: TRBV12-3/TRBV12-4
J gene: TRBJ2-7

CDR3 DNA: TGCAGCGTACTGACCGGGACAGGGGTATACGAGCAGTACTTC
CDR3 protein: CSVLTGTGVYEQYF
D gene: TRBD1
clone size: few
V gene: TRBV29-1
J gene: TRBJ2-7

CDR3 DNA: TGCGCCAGCAGCCAAGTCAGGGTGCCCACTGAAGCTTTCTTT
CDR3 protein: CASSQVRVPTEAFF
D gene: NA
clone size: many
V gene: TRBV4-1
J gene: TRBJ1-1

CDR3 DNA: TGTGCCAGCAGCTTAGCCTCTAGCGGGGGTCTTGCCGGGGAGCTGTTTTTT
CDR3 protein: CASSLASSGGLAGELFF
D gene: TRBD2
clone size: NA
V gene: TRBV7-2
J gene: TRBJ2-2

CDR3 DNA: TGTGCCAGCAGCTTAGTCACGGCGCCTTATGGCTACACCTTC
CDR3 protein: CASSLVTAPYGYTF
D gene: NA
clone size: few
V gene: TRBV11-2
J gene: TRBJ1-2

CDR3 DNA: TGCAGTGCTAGTCCCGGACTAGCGGGGGGGCAAACAGATACGCAGTATTTT
CDR3 protein: CSASPGLAGGQTDTQYF
D gene: TRBD2
clone size: many
V gene: TRBV20-1
J gene: TRBJ2-3

CDR3 DNA: TGTGCCAGCAGCTTAGACGGCGGGGGGCTTTACACAGATACGCAGTATTTT
CDR3 protein: CASSLDGGGLYTDTQYF
D gene: TRBD2
clone size: few
V gene: TRBV11-2
J gene: TRBJ2-3

CDR3 DNA: TGTGCCAGCAGCTTAGGACGTTTGGAGAACCCTGAAGCTTTCTTT
CDR3 protein: CASSLGRLENPEAFF
D gene: NA
clone size: many
V gene: TRBV7-2
J gene: TRBJ1-1

CDR3 DNA: TGTGCCAGCAGCACCCGGACTAGCGGGGGGGCTTTATTCCCAGATACGCAGTATTTT
CDR3 protein: CASSTRTSGGALFPDTQYF
D gene: NA
clone size: NA
V gene: TRBV21-1
J gene: TRBJ2-3

CDR3 DNA: TGCAGTGCCGCCGGGGACACCGCGCAAATGGATACGCAGTATTTT
CDR3 protein: CSAAGDTAQMDTQYF
D gene: NA
clone size: few
V gene: TRBV20-1
J gene: TRBJ2-3

CDR3 DNA: TGCGCCAGCAGCCCCCAGGAGCTTAGCACAGATACGCAGTATTTT
CDR3 protein: CASSPQELSTDTQYF
D gene: NA
clone size: many
V gene: TRBV5-1
J gene: TRBJ2-3

CDR3 DNA: TGTGCCAGCAGCCAAGAAACAGGGGGCTGGAATTCACCCCTCCACTTT
CDR3 protein: CASSQETGGWNSPLHF
D gene: TRBD1
clone size: few
V gene: TRBV3-1
J gene: TRBJ1-6

CDR3 DNA: TGTGCCAGCAGCTTACGAGCGGACAGGGGATCACCGGCTTCCTACGAGCAGTACTTC
CDR3 protein: CASSLRADRGSPASYEQYF
D gene: TRBD1
clone size: NA
V gene: TRBV7-3
J gene: TRBJ2-7

CDR3 DNA: TGCGCCAGCAGCTTGGAGATACTAGCGGGGGGGGGAGAGACCCAGTACTTC
CDR3 protein: CASSLEILAGGGETQYF
D gene: TRBD2
clone size: NA
V gene: TRBV5-1
J gene: TRBJ2-5

CDR3 DNA: TGCAGTGCGACGAAGGAGCAGGAGGCTTACGAGCAGTACTTC
CDR3 protein: CSATKEQEAYEQYF
D gene: NA
clone size: NA
V gene: TRBV20-1
J gene: TRBJ2-7

CDR3 DNA: TGCAGTGCCAATCGGGGTAGGGGCAATCAGCCCCAGCATTTT
CDR3 protein: CSANRGRGNQPQHF
D gene: NA
clone size: NA
V gene: TRBV20-1
J gene: TRBJ1-5

CDR3 DNA: TGCAGTGCTAGTGGCACGCTGAACACTGAAGCTTTCTTT
CDR3 protein: CSASGTLNTEAFF
D gene: NA
clone size: few
V gene: TRBV20-1
J gene: TRBJ1-1

CDR3 DNA: TGTGCCAGCAGCGTCTCTCGGGCTAGCGGATACAATGAGCAGTTCTTC
CDR3 protein: CASSVSRASGYNEQFF
D gene: TRBD2
clone size: few
V gene: TRBV9
J gene: TRBJ2-1

CDR3 DNA: TGTGCCAGCGGACAGGGATCATATGGCTACACCTTC
CDR3 protein: CASGQGSYGYTF
D gene: TRBD1
clone size: NA
V gene: TRBV7-9
J gene: TRBJ1-2

CDR3 DNA: TGTGCCAGCAGAGATAGCGGGGGACTAGCCCACAATGAGCAGTTCTTC
CDR3 protein: CASRDSGGLAHNEQFF
D gene: TRBD2
clone size: NA
V gene: TRBV28
J gene: TRBJ2-1

CDR3 DNA: TGCAGTTCGGGCCTTCTGGAGCCCCAGCATTTT
CDR3 protein: CSSGLLEPQHF
D gene: NA
clone size: few
V gene: TRBV20-1
J gene: TRBJ1-5

CDR3 DNA: TGTGCCAGCAGCGCCTTAGGGACAGGTTTGAGCAATCAGCCCCAGCATTTT
CDR3 protein: CASSALGTGLSNQPQHF
D gene: TRBD1
clone size: many
V gene: TRBV7-2
J gene: TRBJ1-5

CDR3 DNA: TGTGCCAGCAGCTTAGGACTAGCGGGGGCGCAGTTCTTC
CDR3 protein: CASSLGLAGAQFF
D gene: TRBD2
clone size: NA
V gene: TRBV7-2
J gene: TRBJ2-1

CDR3 DNA: TGTGCCAGCAGTTTATGGGGGGCGAGTCCCTACGAGCAGTACTTC
CDR3 protein: CASSLWGASPYEQYF
D gene: NA
clone size: many
V gene: TRBV12-3/TRBV12-4
J gene: TRBJ2-7